This T cell receptor (beta chain) was observed in a study of T cell repertoires in cytomegalovirus infection. Deletions cut 5 bases from V and 5 bases from J, with 11 bases between. This CDR3 has 13 amino acids. Germline lookup yields CDR1 MNHEY and CDR2 SVGAGI. In TCRdb, the reads were re-called with MiXCR into one record per CDR3 protein. The sample lists around 120,000 distinct CDR3 sequences; over 40% were seen once. This clonotype was observed many times. Its specificity is unknown. The source was CD8+ T cells from cultured PBMCs, collected from culture after CMV antigen stimulation. The sequence derives from a human donor in good health (CMV status not recorded). Some clones in this sample may be carry-over from other donors' samples. The rearrangement joins TRBV6-5 to TRBJ2-3; no clear D gene. DNA for the CDR3: TGTGCCAGCAGTCCCCACTGGGGAGATACGCAGTATTTT. Translating it yields CASSPHWGDTQYF.